This T cell receptor (beta chain) comes out of a study of breast tumors, draining lymph nodes, adjacent tissues listed by TCRdb under 2016. About the full investigation: In breast cancer patients, the study compared the TCR beta repertoires of tumor, adjacent nontumor tissue and axillary lymph nodes. The study was designed to assess the relationships and possible T-cell exchange between tumor, surrounding tissue and draining lymph node repertoires in human breast cancer.

Spanning cysteine to phenylalanine, the CDR3 consists of 16 amino acids. CDR3 DNA only is kept here, 48 bases in frame from base 1. Looking up the germline V gene (reference sequence) yields CDR1 SGHNT and CDR2 YYREEE. Deletion took 0 bases off V and 8 bases off J, with a span of 20 bases between the germline ends. This clonotype was recorded many times. This clone's antigen is unknown. Within one base of it there is no much larger clone, and no base qualities were kept. Lymph node samples came from the axillary draining lymph nodes of breast cancer patients. Sequencing used an Illumina HiSeq 2000. Multiplex PCR amplification was used to build the TCR beta chain libraries. High-throughput sequencing was used to analyze the amplified TCR beta chain products. TCRdb reworked the public reads: Q25 trimming with fastp, MiXCR clone assembly, productive beta chains retained. A single entry per CDR3 protein holds the most common genes and DNA from its merged rows. This sample lists about 130,000 distinct CDR3 sequences; about 20% were detected once. The ten largest clonotypes hold roughly 2.7% of the sample.

The investigation overall reported the following: The data were considered consistent with most tumor T cells being derived from the lymph node and subsequently expanding within tumor tissue. The conclusion that tumor T cells originate in lymph nodes was presented as consistent with a hypothesis rather than as directly demonstrated. The similarity between tumor and nontumor tissue repertoires was significantly greater in luminal-like breast cancer than in basal-like breast cancer. Tumors showed preferential V and J gene usage, and their T-cell repertoire diversity fell below that of lymph nodes yet above that of nontumor tissue.

Input material: axillary lymph node tissue. This TCR derives from a female donor with breast cancer. Some clones in this sample may be carry-over from other donors' samples. The receptor chain draws on TRBV5-4 and TRBJ1-2; TRBD1 is perhaps the D gene, given 6 matching bases. This receptor carries the CDR3 CASSLGTVPLGDGYTF. The nucleotide sequence is TGTGCCAGCAGCTTGGGGACAGTTCCGTTGGGAGACGGCTACACCTTC. Here the CDR3 is joined to the reference TRBV5-4 and TRBJ1-2 genes, and the full variable domain is: ETGVTQSPTHLIKTRGQQVTLRCSSQSGHNTVSWYQQALGQGPQFIFQYYREEENGRGNFPPRFSGLQFPNYSSELNVNALELDDSALYLCASSLGTVPLGDGYTFGSGTRLTVV.